The clone carrying this TCR beta chain appeared once. Its target is unknown. This specimen comes from a study of resident and recirculating memory T cells in vitiligo. Study summary: Whole samples, not sorted cells, were homogenized and used for genomic DNA extraction.

Patients' lesions had not changed for the previous 6 months. TCRdb's table, derived via immunoSEQ multiplex PCR, lists solely in-frame clones and lacks some. The sample holds tens of thousands of clones, 90% to 95% seen once. The CDR3 totals 16 residues. In germline, CDR1 is LNHDA, CDR2 SQIVND (reference sequence). The V end lost 7 bases, the J end lost 4 bases, and 19 bases lay between the germline ends. General study points: Different lesions suggested infiltration by different T cell clones. No unique dominant TCR clone was found in vitiligo lesions.

The clonotype comes from a male donor with vitiligo. The sequencing input was blood. The chain employs TRBV19 and TRBJ2-2; a weak D match, TRBD1 (7 bases). The chain's CDR3 is CASNTGDSLRTGELFF. The CDR3 nucleotides read TGTGCCAGTAATACAGGGGACTCTCTTCGCACCGGGGAGCTGTTTTTT.